This T cell receptor beta chain was captured by sequencing in a study of cytomegalovirus exposure and HLA in healthy donors. Study-wide results and limits: It was reported in a later analysis that an Asian-associated ancestry cluster showed fewer N-insertions than the roughly 670-donor mean. The study listed approximately 160 cytomegalovirus-associated TCR beta chains. Only CMV serostatus was available as immune exposure information.

As concerns this clone: Its antigen is currently unknown.

The primer mix had 60 Vbeta and 13 Jbeta primers. Libraries were prepared by immunoSEQ multiplex PCR; TCRdb keeps only in-frame clonotypes and omits some of them. Of over 120,000 clones listed, more than 8% are singletons. V gave up 8 bases and J gave up 2 bases, with 10 bases separating them. The germline gives CDR1 MNHEY, CDR2 SMNVEV (reference sequence). The CDR3 is 13 residues long. The chain recombines TRBV27 with TRBJ2-1; D is ambiguous. The clonotype comes from a man aged 45-60 years in good health and CMV-seronegative. The sequencing input was PBMCs. The DNA for the CDR3 is TGTGCCAGCCTCGGGTACACCTACAATGAGCAGTTCTTC. Encoded protein: CASLGYTYNEQFF.